This passage covers 9 T cell receptor beta chains from one sample sequenced in a study of T cells in Graves' hyperthyroidism and ophthalmopathy. Amplified TCR beta CDR3 regions derived from RNA transcripts. During a first-round RT-PCR of the TCR CDR3, the HTBI primer set was used. MiXCR was run by TCRdb on the multiplex PCR reads, yielding one entry per CDR3 protein. Here the sample spans roughly 360,000 distinct CDR3 sequences, roughly 14% being singletons. Sequenced sample: blood. These receptors all come from a man aged 30-40 years with Graves' hyperthyroidism that later progressed to Graves' ophthalmopathy.

This sequence joins TRBV15 and TRBJ2-3; 8 bases are a match to TRBD2. Germline values: CDR1 LNHNV, CDR2 YYDKDF (reference sequence). Unmatched junction bases numbered 7, after V lost 4 bases and J lost 4 bases. The CDR3 runs 15 residues. CDR3 residues: CATSTGTRTADTQYF. CDR3 sequence (DNA): TGTGCCACCAGCACTGGGACTAGGACGGCAGATACGCAGTATTTT.

This clonotype was picked up many times. V is TRBV5-5 and J is TRBJ2-2, with D hard to call. Trimming shortened V by 1 base and J by 1 base, and 5 bases separated the two germline ends. The V gene's germline CDR1 is SGHKS and CDR2 YYEKEE (reference sequence). There are 14 residues in the CDR3. DNA of the CDR3: TGTGCCAGCAGCTTGTTTCAGAACACCGGGGAGCTGTTTTTT. It yields the protein CASSLFQNTGELFF. Drawing the rest from reference TRBV5-5 and TRBJ2-2, the complete variable domain is DAGVTQSPTHLIKTRGQQVTLRCSPISGHKSVSWYQQVLGQGPQFIFQYYEKEERGRGNFPDRFSARQFPNYSSELNVNALLLGDSALYLCASSLFQNTGELFFGEGSRLTVL.

This clonotype was observed at least ten times. V is TRBV6-1 and J is TRBJ2-3; 8 nucleotides match TRBD2. The CDR3 is made up of 14 amino acids. From germline, CDR1 is MNHNS and CDR2 SASEGT. Trimming cost V 7 bases and J 6 bases; bases outside gene matches: 9. DNA of the CDR3: TGTGCCAGCACCTCGGGAGCGGGGGAGGATACGCAGTATTTT. It translates to CASTSGAGEDTQYF.

This clonotype was recorded a few times. The chain has TRBV20-1 and TRBJ2-3; D is perhaps TRBD1 (5 bases). Germline CDR1 DFQATT, CDR2 SNEGSKA (reference sequence). Deletions cut 8 bases from V and 6 bases from J, with 6 bases between. This CDR3 region has 9 residues. The CDR3 DNA is TGCAGTAGGGGTGATACGCAGTATTTT. Protein sequence: CSRGDTQYF.

Comments on this clonotype: This may be a read error, as it is one base from a much larger clone. In DNA form, the CDR3 reads TGTGCCAGCAAGCAGGGAAATAATTCACCCCTCCGCTTT. Protein sequence: CASKQGNNSPLRF. The chain has TRBV28 and TRBJ1-6; tentatively, D is TRBD1 (5 bases). The CDR3 runs 13 residues. CDR1 is MDHEN, CDR2 SYDVKM, per germline.

This clonotype occurred many times. The chain uses TRBV3-1 and TRBJ2-5; D is tentatively TRBD1 or TRBD2 (6 bases each). Trimming stripped 1 base from V and 5 bases from J, with 14 bases between. CDR1 is LGHDT, CDR2 YNNKEL, per germline (reference sequence). This CDR3 is 15 amino acids long. CDR3 protein: CASSQGPGGMETQYF. Written as DNA, the CDR3 is TGTGCCAGCAGCCAAGGGCCCGGGGGCATGGAGACCCAGTACTTC.

The chain uses TRBV5-6 and TRBJ2-4; possible D gene TRBD1, 6 bases. Trimming stripped 2 bases from V and 0 bases from J, with 12 bases between. CDR1 and CDR2 from the germline V gene are SGHDT and YYEEEE. CDR3 size: 16 residues. This CDR3 reads CASSFLTGLAKNIQYF. The CDR3 nucleotides read TGTGCCAGCAGCTTTTTGACAGGACTAGCCAAAAACATTCAGTACTTC.

With respect to this clonotype: A much larger clone sits a single nucleotide away, making a read error possible. Given the absence of the conserved phenylalanine or tryptophan at the CDR3 end, a read error is likely. The rearrangement joins TRBV7-9 to TRBJ1-6, with D possibly being TRBD1 (5 bases). Germline-derived CDR1 and CDR2 are SEHNR and FQNEAQ (reference sequence). CDR3 length: 15 residues. Trimming cost V 5 bases and J 6 bases, with 14 bases left between them. CDR3 protein: CASSPGPPGNSPLHS. CDR3 nucleotides: TGTGCCAGCAGCCCGGGACCTCCGGGTAATTCACCCCTCCACTCT.

Ten or more counts support this clonotype. This rearrangement joins TRBV30 to TRBJ1-2, with 9 nucleotides matching TRBD1. The germline V gene encodes CDR1 GTSNPN and CDR2 SVGIG (reference sequence). Trimming cost V 5 bases and J 4 bases; bases outside gene matches: 11. The CDR3 is 15 residues long. The DNA for the CDR3 is TGTGCCTGGCCACCCAAGGGACAGGGTCCCTATGGCTACACCTTC. This encodes CAWPPKGQGPYGYTF. The complete variable domain, with remaining parts taken from reference TRBV30 and TRBJ1-2, reads SQTIHQWPATLVQPVGSPLSLECTVEGTSNPNLYWYRQAAGRGLQLLFYSVGIGQISSEVPQNLSASRPQDRQFILSSKKLLLSDSGFYLCAWPPKGQGPYGYTFGSGTRLTVV.